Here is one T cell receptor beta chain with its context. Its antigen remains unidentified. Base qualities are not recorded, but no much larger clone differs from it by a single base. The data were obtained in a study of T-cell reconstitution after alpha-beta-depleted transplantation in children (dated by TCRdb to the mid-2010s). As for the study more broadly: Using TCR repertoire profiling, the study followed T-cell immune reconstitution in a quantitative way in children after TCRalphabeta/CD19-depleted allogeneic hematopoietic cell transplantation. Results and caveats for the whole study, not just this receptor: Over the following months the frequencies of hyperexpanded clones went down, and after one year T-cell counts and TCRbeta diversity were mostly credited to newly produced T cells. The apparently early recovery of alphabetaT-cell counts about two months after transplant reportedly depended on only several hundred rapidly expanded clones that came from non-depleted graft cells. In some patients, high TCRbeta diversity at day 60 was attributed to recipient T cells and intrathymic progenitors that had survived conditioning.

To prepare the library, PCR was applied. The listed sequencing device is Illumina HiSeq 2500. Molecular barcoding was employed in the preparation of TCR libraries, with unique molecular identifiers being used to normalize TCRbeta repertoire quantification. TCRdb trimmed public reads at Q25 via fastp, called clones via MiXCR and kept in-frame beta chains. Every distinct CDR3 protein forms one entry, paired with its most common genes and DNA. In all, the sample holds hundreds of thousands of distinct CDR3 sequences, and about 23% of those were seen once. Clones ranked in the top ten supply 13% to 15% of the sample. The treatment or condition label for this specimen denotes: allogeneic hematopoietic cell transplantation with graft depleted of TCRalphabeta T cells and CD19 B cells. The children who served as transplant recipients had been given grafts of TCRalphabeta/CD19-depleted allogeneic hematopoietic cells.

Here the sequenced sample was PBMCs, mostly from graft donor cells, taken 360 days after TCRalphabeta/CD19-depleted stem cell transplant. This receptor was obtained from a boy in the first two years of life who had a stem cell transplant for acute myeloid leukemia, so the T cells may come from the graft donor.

This receptor has the CDR3 CASSLEAGYTDTQYF. The base sequence is TGCGCCAGCAGCTTGGAGGCAGGATACACAGATACGCAGTATTTT. The rearrangement combines TRBV5-1 with TRBJ2-3; the D gene lacks a confident call. CDR3 length: 15 amino acids, cysteine to phenylalanine. The retained sequence is limited to the CDR3, 45 bases, with the frame set at the first base. V is reduced by 0 bases and J by 2 bases, leaving a spacing of 10 bases between them. In the germline V gene, CDR1 corresponds to SGHRS and CDR2 to YFSETQ.